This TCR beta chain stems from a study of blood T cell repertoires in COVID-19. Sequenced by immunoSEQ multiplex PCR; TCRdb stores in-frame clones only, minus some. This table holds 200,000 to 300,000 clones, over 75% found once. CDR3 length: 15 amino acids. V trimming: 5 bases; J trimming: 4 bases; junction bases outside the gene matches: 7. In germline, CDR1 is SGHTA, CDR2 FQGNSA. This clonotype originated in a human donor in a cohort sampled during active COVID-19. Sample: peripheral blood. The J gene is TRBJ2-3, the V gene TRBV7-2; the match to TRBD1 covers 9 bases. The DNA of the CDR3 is TGTGCCAGCAGCATTGGACAGGGGTGGTCAGATACGCAGTATTTT. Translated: CASSIGQGWSDTQYF.